The TCR beta chain described here comes from a study of blood T cell repertoires in COVID-19. Assay used: immunoSEQ multiplex PCR; TCRdb lists only in-frame clones, some missing. The data show 65,000 to 85,000 clones, more than 75% seen once. The TCR originated in a human donor in a cohort sampled during active COVID-19. Sequenced input: peripheral blood.

This CDR3 reads CASSLTGVQPQHF. In nucleotides, the CDR3 is TGTGCCAGCAGCTTAACAGGGGTTCAGCCCCAGCATTTT. This sequence joins TRBV13 and TRBJ1-5; 7 bases match TRBD1. The J segment lost 6 bases and the V segment lost 2 bases, leaving 1 base of the junction unmatched. This CDR3 comprises 13 residues. Germline V gene data show CDR1 as PRHDT and CDR2 as FYEKMQ (reference sequence).